This TCR beta chain derives from a study of T-cell reconstitution after alpha-beta-depleted transplantation in children. This clonotype has ten or more counts. Germline V gene lookup returns CDR1 DFQATT and CDR2 SNEGSKA (reference sequence). The length of the CDR3 is 13 residues. V was shortened by 5 bases and J by 4 bases, with 14 bases between the two germline ends. As it was prepared, the TCRbeta library received unique molecular identifiers. TCRdb ran MiXCR on the PCR reads and lists one entry per CDR3 protein. Of 600,000 to 700,000 distinct CDR3 sequences in the sample, approximately 16% were seen once.

This receptor was identified in a human donor who donated a stem cell graft to a child with acute myeloid leukemia. The sample was PBMCs from the stem cell graft donor, taken from the stem cell graft. The gene calls are TRBV20-1 and TRBJ1-1; D is uncertain. The DNA of the CDR3 is TGCAGTGCTGGCTTTCATGCTGGCACTGAAGCTTTCTTT. Protein sequence: CSAGFHAGTEAFF.